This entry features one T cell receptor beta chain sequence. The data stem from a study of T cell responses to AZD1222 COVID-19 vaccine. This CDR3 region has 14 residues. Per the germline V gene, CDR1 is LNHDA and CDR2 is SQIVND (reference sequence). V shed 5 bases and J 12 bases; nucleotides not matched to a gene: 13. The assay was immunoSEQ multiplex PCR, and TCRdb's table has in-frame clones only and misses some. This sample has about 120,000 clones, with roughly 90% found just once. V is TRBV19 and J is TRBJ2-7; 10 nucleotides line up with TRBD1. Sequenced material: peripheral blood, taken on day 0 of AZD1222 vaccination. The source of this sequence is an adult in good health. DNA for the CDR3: TGTGCCAGTAGTCCGGGACAGGGGTTGCCTAAGGCGTACTTC. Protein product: CASSPGQGLPKAYF.